This passage covers 20 T cell receptor beta chains from one sample sequenced in a study of CD8+ T cells in alopecia areata. Isolated RNA was reverse transcribed into cDNA used as the sequencing template. The assay was immunoSEQ multiplex PCR, and TCRdb's table has in-frame clones only and misses some. The table shows approximately 100,000 clones, with around two fifths occurring only once. The sequenced sample consisted of CD4+ T cells sorted from blood. The receptors originated from a human donor with alopecia areata.

The genes are TRBV19 and TRBJ2-3; TRBD1 or TRBD2 may be the D gene (5 bases each). V was clipped by 8 bases and J by 2 bases, with 14 bases between them. CDR3 length equals 14 residues. Germline lookup yields CDR1 LNHDA and CDR2 SQIVND (reference sequence). CDR3 coding DNA: TGTGCCAGTCTCTCCAGCGGACACACAGATACGCAGTATTTT. This codes for CASLSSGHTDTQYF.

This clone was recorded a few times. Written as DNA, the CDR3 is TGCAGCGCAACCACTGGTGGTGAGCAGTACTTC. It yields the protein CSATTGGEQYF. The chain links TRBV29-1 to TRBJ2-7; D remains ambiguous. The CDR3 runs to 11 residues. Between the trimmed V and J ends, which lost 7 bases and 7 bases, there was a span of 14 bases. The germline V gene encodes CDR1 SQVTM and CDR2 ANQGSEA.

This rearrangement joins TRBV29-1 to TRBJ2-2; 7 bases map to TRBD1. Germline V gene data show CDR1 as SQVTM and CDR2 as ANQGSEA. This CDR3 has 17 amino acids. The junction had 10 bases not matched to a gene; V was cut back by 3 bases and J by 0 bases. The CDR3 coding sequence is TGCAGCGTTGAGGACAGGAGAGGGACATCGAACACCGGGGAGCTGTTTTTT. Translated, it gives CSVEDRRGTSNTGELFF.

The CDR3 loop is CASSLGDRGQETQYF. DNA of the CDR3: TGTGCCAGCAGCTTAGGGGACAGGGGGCAAGAGACCCAGTACTTC. The gene calls are TRBV7-2 and TRBJ2-5; 11 bases fit TRBD1. The CDR3 has 15 residues. V was pared by 1 base and J by 2 bases, with 0 bases of the junction left unmatched. Germline CDR1 is SGHTA and CDR2 is FQGNSA.

V gene TRBV29-1 combines with J gene TRBJ2-1; unclear D gene. The CDR3 totals 13 residues. The V gene's germline CDR1 is SQVTM and CDR2 ANQGSEA. V lost 1 base to trimming and J lost 5 bases, with 9 bases between them. CDR3 nucleotides: TGCAGCGTTGAAGCTCGGGCAGACAATGAGCAGTTCTTC. This encodes CSVEARADNEQFF.

The rearrangement joins TRBV30 to TRBJ2-5; D perhaps matches TRBD1 (5 bases). V was cut by 4 bases and J by 5 bases, with 14 bases left in between. The length of the CDR3 is 13 residues. Germline V gives CDR1 GTSNPN, CDR2 SVGIG (reference sequence). The CDR3 is CAWKRGYGETQYF. In DNA, the CDR3 is TGTGCCTGGAAAAGGGGCTACGGCGAGACCCAGTACTTC. Together with reference TRBV30 and TRBJ2-5, the CDR3 gives the full variable domain: SQTIHQWPATLVQPVGSPLSLECTVEGTSNPNLYWYRQAAGRGLQLLFYSVGIGQISSEVPQNLSASRPQDRQFILSSKKLLLSDSGFYLCAWKRGYGETQYFGPGTRLLVL.

The chain carries TRBV30 and TRBJ2-2; D remains ambiguous. Germline CDR1 reads GTSNPN; CDR2 reads SVGIG (reference sequence). Trimming removed 0 bases at V and 5 bases at J, with 16 bases between. This CDR3 comprises 16 residues. Here the CDR3 DNA reads TGTGCCTGGAGTGTACGGTGGCTCCAATCTACCGGGGAGCTGTTTTTT. Its protein product is CAWSVRWLQSTGELFF. Full variable domain (remainder filled in from reference TRBV30 and TRBJ2-2): SQTIHQWPATLVQPVGSPLSLECTVEGTSNPNLYWYRQAAGRGLQLLFYSVGIGQISSEVPQNLSASRPQDRQFILSSKKLLLSDSGFYLCAWSVRWLQSTGELFFGEGSRLTVL.

The rearrangement joins TRBV30 to TRBJ2-3; no reliable D call. Germline-derived CDR1 and CDR2 are GTSNPN and SVGIG (reference sequence). V lost 0 bases, J lost 6 bases, and 4 bases lay in between. This CDR3 contains 11 residues. Here the CDR3 DNA reads TGTGCCTGGAGTGTTCAGGATACGCAGTATTTT. Amino acid sequence: CAWSVQDTQYF.

This clone was seen a handful of times. The CDR3 here is CASSFGRLGSNEQFF. CDR3 in DNA: TGTGCCAGCAGCTTCGGGCGGTTGGGGTCCAATGAGCAGTTCTTC. This sequence joins TRBV11-1 and TRBJ2-1; D gene uncertain. The CDR3 totals 15 residues. The germline V gene encodes CDR1 SGHAT and CDR2 FQDESV (reference sequence). V dropped 3 bases and J dropped 6 bases, with 15 bases sitting between them.

The rearrangement joins TRBV30 to TRBJ2-5, with D perhaps being TRBD1 or TRBD2 (5 bases each). The J call may be faulty, since TRBJ2-7 better matches the DNA end. The CDR3 sequence is 13 residues long. Germline CDR1 GTSNPN, CDR2 SVGIG (reference sequence). CDR3 DNA: TGTGCCTGGAGCAGTCTCCAGAGGGGCGAGCAGTACTTC. Translating it yields CAWSSLQRGEQYF.

V gene TRBV9 combines with J gene TRBJ2-5; 10 bases match TRBD2. Trimming cost V 4 bases and J 5 bases; bases outside gene matches: 2. The CDR3 runs to 13 residues. Germline CDR1 and CDR2: SGDLS and YYNGEE. DNA for the CDR3: TGTGCCAGCAGCAGCGGGGGGGCGGAGACCCAGTACTTC. It yields the protein CASSSGGAETQYF.

The rearrangement uses TRBV5-1 and TRBJ2-3; the D gene could be TRBD1 or TRBD2 (5 bases each). Germline CDR1 is SGHRS and CDR2 is YFSETQ. The V and J ends lost 7 bases and 4 bases respectively, with 16 bases between them. The CDR3 totals 14 residues. CDR3 region: CASALLGGPDTQYF. The DNA for the CDR3 is TGCGCCAGCGCACTCCTTGGGGGTCCAGATACGCAGTATTTT.

The rearrangement uses TRBV11-2 and TRBJ2-7, with 7 bases aligning to TRBD1. Trimming took 4 bases from V and 4 from J; bases not matched to a gene: 10. CDR3 length equals 15 residues. Germline V gives CDR1 SGHAT, CDR2 FQNNGV. The CDR3 here is CASSSQTGQPYEQYF. CDR3 DNA: TGTGCCAGCAGCTCCCAAACGGGACAGCCTTACGAGCAGTACTTC.

The rearrangement joins TRBV28 to TRBJ2-2, with a weak D call TRBD2 (6 bases). Trimming stripped 7 bases from V and 1 base from J, with 13 bases between. The CDR3 loop spans 15 amino acids. Germline V gene lookup returns CDR1 MDHEN and CDR2 SYDVKM. The CDR3 DNA follows: TGTGCCAGCATATACTCCGGGGGGAACACCGGGGAGCTGTTTTTT. It yields the protein CASIYSGGNTGELFF.

This chain uses TRBV2 with TRBJ2-2; 8 bases line up with TRBD2. The CDR3 runs to 15 residues. The trim removed 4 bases at V and 3 bases at J, leaving 4 bases unmatched. Germline CDR1 reads SNHLY; CDR2 reads FYNNEI. The CDR3 coding sequence is TGTGCCAGCAGTGTTAGCGGGATTGACACCGGGGAGCTGTTTTTT. Translating gives CASSVSGIDTGELFF.

This clone was counted between two and nine times. The rearrangement joins TRBV18 to TRBJ2-5; D not resolved. The V gene's germline CDR1 is KGHSH and CDR2 LQKENI. The germline V and J ends were trimmed by 4 bases and 3 bases, with 3 bases remaining between them. The CDR3 has 11 residues. DNA for the CDR3: TGTGCCAGCTCACAAAAAGAGACCCAGTACTTC. Its protein product is CASSQKETQYF. The entire variable domain, with the rest obtained from reference TRBV18 and TRBJ2-5, is as follows: NAGVMQNPRHLVRRRGQEARLRCSPMKGHSHVYWYRQLPEEGLKFMVYLQKENIIDESGMPKERFSAEFPKEGPSILRIQQVVRGDSAAYFCASSQKETQYFGPGTRLLVL.

This clone has just a few counts. This chain uses TRBV29-1 with TRBJ1-2; 9 bases are a match to TRBD1. The CDR3 consists of 14 residues. With 7 bases clipped from V and 5 bases from J, the junction kept 11 bases outside the gene matches. Germline CDR1 SQVTM, CDR2 ANQGSEA. The CDR3 nucleotides are TGCAGCGGGAAACAGGGGGCGGGCGATTATGGCTACACCTTC. Its translation: CSGKQGAGDYGYTF.

CDR3 residues: CASRRWDSPNVLTF. The CDR3 nucleotides read TGTGCCAGCAGACGCTGGGACAGCCCCAACGTCCTGACTTTC. This chain uses TRBV7-2 with TRBJ2-6; 7 positions match TRBD1. The junction had 7 bases not matched to a gene; V was cut back by 6 bases and J by 8 bases. This CDR3 is built from 14 residues. The germline V gene has CDR1 SGHTA and CDR2 FQGNSA.

This sequence joins TRBV5-1 and TRBJ1-5, with D possibly matching TRBD1 (5 bases). The CDR3 is made up of 15 amino acids. Trimming removed 0 bases from V and 7 bases from J, with 14 bases in between. Germline loops: CDR1 SGHRS, CDR2 YFSETQ. The CDR3 region has the DNA TGCGCCAGCAGCTTGGGGGGGACCCCGGGGCAGCCCCAGCATTTT. Translated, it gives CASSLGGTPGQPQHF. Based on the CDR3 plus reference TRBV5-1 and TRBJ1-5, the full variable domain is KAGVTQTPRYLIKTRGQQVTLSCSPISGHRSVSWYQQTPGQGLQFLFEYFSETQRNKGNFPGRFSGRQFSNSRSEMNVSTLELGDSALYLCASSLGGTPGQPQHFGDGTRLSIL.

This clone has just one count. The CDR3 loop is CASSLGRGYTF. The CDR3 DNA sequence: TGTGCCAGCAGTTTAGGGCGTGGCTACACCTTC. This chain uses TRBV28 with TRBJ1-2, with D unclear. Trimming took off 2 bases at V and 7 bases at J, with 5 bases between the two ends. The germline V gene encodes CDR1 MDHEN and CDR2 SYDVKM. CDR3 size: 11 residues.